A selection of T cell receptor beta chains follows, all from one sample in a study of cytomegalovirus exposure and HLA in healthy donors. TCRdb's copy holds only in-frame clones and misses some; the assay was immunoSEQ multiplex PCR. The table has 90,000 to 140,000 clones, about three quarters seen once. What was sequenced was PBMCs. The receptor source for this set is a woman aged 35 to 49 in good health and CMV-seropositive. Each CDR3 is given with its conserved first and last residue. A D gene is named only where the DNA matches it firmly. Size values are once, few and many counts, or a class for expanded clones, and some rows have none.

J gene: TRBJ1-6; V gene: TRBV7-9; D gene: TRBD1; clone size: -; CDR3 protein: CASSSTYRTGKSEPLHF; CDR3 DNA: TGTGCCAGCAGCTCCACCTATCGGACAGGGAAGAGTGAACCCCTCCACTTT
J gene: TRBJ2-7; V gene: TRBV28; D gene: TRBD2; clone size: -; CDR3 protein: CASSSSGRAGHEQYF; CDR3 DNA: TGTGCCAGCAGTTCCAGCGGGAGGGCCGGACACGAGCAGTACTTC
J gene: TRBJ2-7; V gene: TRBV7-9; D gene: -; clone size: -; CDR3 protein: CASSPSTKYEQYF; CDR3 DNA: TGTGCCAGCAGCCCTTCCACAAAATACGAGCAGTACTTC
J gene: TRBJ2-3; V gene: TRBV28; D gene: TRBD2; clone size: -; CDR3 protein: CAIRAGGTDTQYF; CDR3 DNA: TGTGCCATCCGAGCGGGAGGCACAGATACGCAGTATTTT
J gene: TRBJ2-7; V gene: TRBV7-9; D gene: TRBD2; clone size: -; CDR3 protein: CASSPRTSTWEQYF; CDR3 DNA: TGTGCCAGCAGCCCGCGGACTAGTACGTGGGAGCAGTACTTC
J gene: TRBJ1-5; V gene: TRBV7-3; D gene: TRBD1; clone size: -; CDR3 protein: CASTNRGRNQPQHF; CDR3 DNA: TGTGCCAGCACAAACAGGGGAAGGAATCAGCCCCAGCATTTT
J gene: TRBJ1-2; V gene: TRBV19; D gene: -; clone size: -; CDR3 protein: CASSIRRQFYGYTF; CDR3 DNA: TGTGCCAGTAGTATCCGGCGACAGTTCTATGGCTACACCTTC
J gene: TRBJ2-2; V gene: TRBV27; D gene: -; clone size: few; CDR3 protein: CASSHPGVGTGELFF; CDR3 DNA: TGTGCCAGCAGCCACCCGGGAGTGGGGACCGGGGAGCTGTTTTTT
J gene: TRBJ2-3; V gene: TRBV5-1; D gene: -; clone size: few; CDR3 protein: CASSLNQDTQYF; CDR3 DNA: TGCGCCAGCAGCTTAAATCAGGATACGCAGTATTTT
J gene: TRBJ1-1; V gene: TRBV14; D gene: TRBD1; clone size: -; CDR3 protein: CASSLRDSFEAFF; CDR3 DNA: TGTGCCAGCAGCCTGAGGGACAGCTTCGAAGCTTTCTTT
J gene: TRBJ1-5; V gene: TRBV28; D gene: -; clone size: -; CDR3 protein: CASSLGGEVGQPQHF; CDR3 DNA: TGTGCCAGCAGTTTAGGTGGGGAGGTGGGTCAGCCCCAGCATTTT
J gene: TRBJ2-3; V gene: TRBV2; D gene: -; clone size: -; CDR3 protein: CASNLRGPDTQYF; CDR3 DNA: TGTGCCAGCAATCTCAGGGGTCCAGATACGCAGTATTTT
J gene: TRBJ2-2; V gene: TRBV6-5; D gene: -; clone size: few; CDR3 protein: CASSYRQLNTGELFF; CDR3 DNA: TGTGCCAGCAGTTACAGACAGCTTAACACCGGGGAGCTGTTTTTT
J gene: TRBJ2-7; V gene: TRBV5-1; D gene: -; clone size: once; CDR3 protein: CASSFIDSSYEQYF; CDR3 DNA: TGCGCCAGCAGCTTCATTGACTCTTCCTACGAGCAGTACTTC
J gene: TRBJ2-3; V gene: TRBV6-1; D gene: TRBD1; clone size: -; CDR3 protein: CATTGVSDTQYF; CDR3 DNA: TGTGCCACCACAGGGGTTTCAGATACGCAGTATTTT
J gene: TRBJ1-2; V gene: TRBV18; D gene: -; clone size: -; CDR3 protein: CASSLTGFSGGYTF; CDR3 DNA: TGTGCCAGCTCACTTACGGGGTTTTCGGGTGGCTACACCTTC
J gene: TRBJ2-5; V gene: TRBV7-6; D gene: -; clone size: -; CDR3 protein: CASSLHRVVRETQYF; CDR3 DNA: TGTGCCAGCAGCTTACACAGGGTCGTAAGGGAGACCCAGTACTTC
J gene: TRBJ2-2; V gene: TRBV28; D gene: -; clone size: -; CDR3 protein: CASSLLSAAERDTGELFF; CDR3 DNA: TGTGCCAGCAGTTTATTAAGTGCTGCGGAGAGGGACACCGGGGAGCTGTTTTTT
J gene: TRBJ2-1; V gene: TRBV4-2; D gene: -; clone size: -; CDR3 protein: CASSQGAKVEQFF; CDR3 DNA: TGTGCCAGCAGCCAAGGGGCCAAGGTGGAACAGTTCTTC
J gene: TRBJ2-7; V gene: TRBV28; D gene: TRBD1; clone size: -; CDR3 protein: CASARLDRDYEQYF; CDR3 DNA: TGTGCCAGCGCTCGATTGGACAGGGACTACGAGCAGTACTTC
J gene: TRBJ1-6; V gene: TRBV2; D gene: -; clone size: -; CDR3 protein: CASTFTGGITPLHF; CDR3 DNA: TGTGCCAGCACATTCACCGGGGGGATTACACCCCTCCACTTT
J gene: TRBJ2-7; V gene: TRBV4-1; D gene: TRBD2; clone size: -; CDR3 protein: CASSRDSGASSYEQYF; CDR3 DNA: TGCGCCAGCAGCCGAGATAGCGGGGCGAGCTCCTACGAGCAGTACTTC
J gene: TRBJ1-3; V gene: TRBV6-1; D gene: TRBD1; clone size: -; CDR3 protein: CASTRDSSGNTIYF; CDR3 DNA: TGTGCCAGCACAAGGGACAGCTCTGGAAACACCATATATTTT
J gene: TRBJ1-6; V gene: TRBV2; D gene: -; clone size: -; CDR3 protein: CASSEQGNSPLHF; CDR3 DNA: TGTGCCAGCAGTGAACAGGGCAATTCACCCCTCCACTTT
J gene: TRBJ2-3; V gene: TRBV7-2; D gene: -; clone size: few; CDR3 protein: CASSSSGVDTQYF; CDR3 DNA: TGTGCCAGCAGCTCCTCGGGTGTTGATACGCAGTATTTT
J gene: TRBJ2-5; V gene: TRBV5-1; D gene: -; clone size: -; CDR3 protein: CASSFLGGYYGTQYF; CDR3 DNA: TGCGCCAGCAGCTTCTTAGGCGGATACTACGGGACCCAGTACTTC
J gene: TRBJ2-5; V gene: TRBV5-1; D gene: -; clone size: once; CDR3 protein: CASSLLGAGAQYF; CDR3 DNA: TGCGCCAGCAGCTTGTTGGGGGCCGGGGCCCAGTACTTC
J gene: TRBJ2-1; V gene: TRBV13; D gene: TRBD2; clone size: once; CDR3 protein: CASSSMAGAYNEQFF; CDR3 DNA: TGTGCCAGCAGCTCCATGGCGGGGGCCTACAATGAGCAGTTCTTC
J gene: TRBJ2-7; V gene: TRBV19; D gene: TRBD1; clone size: few; CDR3 protein: CASTQTGLNSYEQYF; CDR3 DNA: TGTGCCAGTACCCAGACAGGGTTGAACTCCTACGAGCAGTACTTC
J gene: TRBJ1-1; V gene: TRBV19; D gene: -; clone size: -; CDR3 protein: CASSTIGFSNTEAFF; CDR3 DNA: TGTGCCAGTAGCACTATCGGATTCTCCAACACTGAAGCTTTCTTT
J gene: TRBJ1-1; V gene: TRBV19; D gene: -; clone size: few; CDR3 protein: CASSILSGDTEAFF; CDR3 DNA: TGTGCCAGTAGTATCCTTTCAGGGGATACTGAAGCTTTCTTT
J gene: TRBJ1-1; V gene: TRBV7-8; D gene: -; clone size: -; CDR3 protein: CASSPNQGTEAFF; CDR3 DNA: TGTGCCAGCAGTCCAAACCAGGGGACTGAAGCTTTCTTT
J gene: TRBJ2-7; V gene: TRBV7-8; D gene: TRBD1; clone size: -; CDR3 protein: CASSLPGTGDHEQYF; CDR3 DNA: TGTGCCAGCAGCTTACCCGGGACAGGGGACCACGAGCAGTACTTC
J gene: TRBJ1-5; V gene: TRBV7-9; D gene: -; clone size: few; CDR3 protein: CASSATGGPQPQHF; CDR3 DNA: TGTGCCAGCAGCGCTACAGGAGGGCCTCAGCCCCAGCATTTT
J gene: TRBJ2-3; V gene: TRBV6-1; D gene: TRBD1; clone size: few; CDR3 protein: CASLLGTGSTDTQYF; CDR3 DNA: TGTGCCAGCTTACTCGGGACAGGGAGCACAGATACGCAGTATTTT
J gene: TRBJ2-1; V gene: TRBV6-1; D gene: -; clone size: few; CDR3 protein: CASSPSGSYNEQFF; CDR3 DNA: TGTGCCAGCAGCCCCAGCGGGTCCTACAATGAGCAGTTCTTC
J gene: TRBJ2-1; V gene: TRBV5-4; D gene: TRBD2; clone size: -; CDR3 protein: CASSPMTSGSNNEQFF; CDR3 DNA: TGTGCCAGCAGCCCGATGACTAGCGGGAGTAACAATGAGCAGTTCTTC
J gene: TRBJ2-3; V gene: TRBV21-1; D gene: -; clone size: -; CDR3 protein: CASSKANRLADRPNTQYF; CDR3 DNA: TGTGCCAGCAGCAAAGCTAACCGACTAGCGGACCGCCCGAATACGCAGTATTTT
J gene: TRBJ1-5; V gene: TRBV18; D gene: TRBD1; clone size: -; CDR3 protein: CASSHRQATGGGRQPQHF; CDR3 DNA: TGTGCCAGCTCTCACCGCCAGGCGACAGGGGGCGGACGGCAGCCCCAGCATTTT
J gene: TRBJ2-1; V gene: TRBV27; D gene: TRBD1; clone size: -; CDR3 protein: CASTSKGTGFYNEQFF; CDR3 DNA: TGTGCCAGCACTTCGAAGGGGACAGGGTTCTACAATGAGCAGTTCTTC
J gene: TRBJ1-2; V gene: TRBV18; D gene: TRBD1; clone size: medium-sized; CDR3 protein: CASSTGEDGYTF; CDR3 DNA: TGTGCCAGCTCAACAGGGGAGGATGGCTACACCTTC
J gene: TRBJ2-1; V gene: TRBV18; D gene: TRBD2; clone size: -; CDR3 protein: CASSPKRGPSYNEQFF; CDR3 DNA: TGTGCCAGCTCCCCCAAGCGGGGGCCGTCCTACAATGAGCAGTTCTTC
J gene: TRBJ2-1; V gene: TRBV4-1; D gene: -; clone size: -; CDR3 protein: CASSQLAVNEQFF; CDR3 DNA: TGCGCCAGCAGCCAATTAGCGGTCAATGAGCAGTTCTTC